The 30 T cell receptor beta chains below all came from one sample that was sequenced in a study of blood T cell repertoires in COVID-19. Some clones are missing from TCRdb's copy, which holds only in-frame ones; the method was immunoSEQ multiplex PCR. The sample comprises roughly 190,000 clones, around four fifths of which are singletons, and less than 3.5% rests with the top ten. The sequenced material came from peripheral blood. Receptors were obtained from a man aged 50 to 59 with active or convalescent COVID-19.

The genes are TRBV9 and TRBJ2-2, with 9 bases identical to TRBD1. The CDR3 runs 14 residues. Trimming removed 8 bases from V and 1 base from J; junction bases left unmatched: 3. Germline-derived CDR1 and CDR2 are SGDLS and YYNGEE. The CDR3 DNA reads as TGTGCCAGTGACAGGGGGGTGAACACCGGGGAGCTGTTTTTT. This codes for CASDRGVNTGELFF.

V is TRBV28 and J is TRBJ1-3; a possible D gene is TRBD1 (5 bases). CDR1 MDHEN and CDR2 SYDVKM come from the germline V gene. V was pared by 6 bases and J by 0 bases, with 12 bases between. CDR3 length: 15 residues. The CDR3 region has the DNA TGTGCCAGCAGCGACAGTCCCCCCTCTGGAAACACCATATATTTT. Encoded protein: CASSDSPPSGNTIYF. The full variable domain, completed using reference TRBV28 and TRBJ1-3, is DVKVTQSSRYLVKRTGEKVFLECVQDMDHENMFWYRQDPGLGLRLIYFSYDVKMKEKGDIPEGYSVSREKKERFSLILESASTNQTSMYLCASSDSPPSGNTIYFGEGSWLTVV.

The chain uses TRBV5-1 and TRBJ1-6, with D maybe TRBD1 (5 bases). Germline V CDR1 and CDR2: SGHRS, YFSETQ. This CDR3 comprises 16 residues. V dropped 2 bases and J dropped 7 bases, with 16 bases sitting between them. The CDR3 DNA reads TGCGCCAGCAGCTTCCGATCAGGGTTGTCAAATTCACCCCTCCACTTT. Translating it yields CASSFRSGLSNSPLHF.

The J gene is TRBJ1-1, the V gene TRBV28, with no clear D. V lost 4 bases and J lost 1, with 10 bases in between. The CDR3 runs 14 residues. CDR1 and CDR2 (germline): MDHEN, SYDVKM. CDR3 nucleotide sequence: TGTGCCAGCAGTTCGGGAAGCAGGAACACTGAAGCTTTCTTT. It is translated as CASSSGSRNTEAFF.

The genes are TRBV6-6 and TRBJ1-3; D unresolved. The germline CDR1 and CDR2 sequences are MNHNY and SVGAGI (reference sequence). CDR3 size: 16 residues. Trimming left V 0 bases short and J 2 bases short, with 11 bases between. CDR3 nucleotides: TGTGCCAGCAGTTACTCGGACCCCGGGGCTGGAAACACCATATATTTT. Translating it yields CASSYSDPGAGNTIYF.

This clone was detected only a few times. This chain connects TRBV27 to TRBJ2-7, with TRBD1 matching 8 bases. The CDR3 extends over 16 amino acids. The V gene's germline CDR1 is MNHEY and CDR2 SMNVEV (reference sequence). The trim removed 5 bases at V and 3 bases at J, leaving 12 bases unmatched. The CDR3 spells CASSRLGFDRGYEQYF. For the CDR3, the DNA is TGTGCCAGCAGTCGACTCGGGTTCGACAGGGGCTACGAGCAGTACTTC.

This chain uses TRBV7-9 with TRBJ2-3; D unclear. The CDR3 runs to 15 residues. Germline CDR1 and CDR2: SEHNR and FQNEAQ (reference sequence). V shed 1 base and J shed 2 bases, with 10 bases lying between them. The CDR3 nucleotides read TGTGCCAGCAGCTTAGTGGGTAGCATCACAGATACGCAGTATTTT. This sequence encodes CASSLVGSITDTQYF.

The chain has TRBV18 and TRBJ1-3; D remains ambiguous. The V end lost 2 bases, the J end lost 0 bases, and 8 bases lay between the germline ends. This CDR3 contains 15 residues. The germline CDR1 and CDR2 sequences are KGHSH and LQKENI. The CDR3 reads CASSPESGSGNTIYF. DNA for the CDR3: TGTGCCAGCTCACCAGAGTCAGGCTCTGGAAACACCATATATTTT. Using reference TRBV18 and TRBJ1-3 for the parts outside the CDR3, the full variable domain is NAGVMQNPRHLVRRRGQEARLRCSPMKGHSHVYWYRQLPEEGLKFMVYLQKENIIDESGMPKERFSAEFPKEGPSILRIQQVVRGDSAAYFCASSPESGSGNTIYFGEGSWLTVV.

The chain links TRBV19 to TRBJ1-4, with 9 bases identical to TRBD1. The CDR3 consists of 18 residues. Trimming at V came to 4 bases and at J to 0 bases, leaving 9 bases not matched to a gene. Germline CDR1 and CDR2: LNHDA and SQIVND (reference sequence). CDR3 sequence reads: CASSSLARQGATNEKLFF. The CDR3 DNA follows: TGTGCCAGTAGTAGCCTCGCCCGACAGGGGGCAACTAATGAAAAACTGTTTTTT.

This chain links TRBV30 with TRBJ1-2; 9 nucleotides agree with TRBD1. The V gene end was trimmed by 3 bases and the J gene end by 7 bases; junction bases not matched to a gene: 12. The CDR3 covers 15 residues. Germline CDR1 is GTSNPN and CDR2 is SVGIG (reference sequence). CDR3 amino acids: CAWRGLRDRELGYTF. CDR3 DNA sequence: TGTGCCTGGAGGGGCCTTAGGGACAGGGAACTTGGCTACACCTTC.

V usage is TRBV5-6 and J usage is TRBJ2-5; perhaps TRBD2 as D (6 bases). The CDR3 spans 15 residues. Germline V lookup: CDR1 SGHDT, CDR2 YYEEEE. V was clipped by 7 bases and J by 1 base, with 17 bases between them. The CDR3 bases are TGTGCCAGCTATCTTCCGGAGGGCGGCCAAGAGACCCAGTACTTC. Its translation is CASYLPEGGQETQYF.

The chain has TRBV6-5 and TRBJ2-7, with a tentative D call TRBD1 (5 bases). CDR3 length: 12 residues. Germline V gene lookup returns CDR1 MNHEY and CDR2 SVGAGI. The ends were cut back, 7 bases at V and 7 bases at J, with 14 bases in the middle. The CDR3 coding sequence is TGTGCCAGCATCGGAATCAGGGTTGAGCAGTACTTC. Encoded protein: CASIGIRVEQYF.

The J gene is TRBJ2-1, the V gene TRBV29-1, with 7 bases lining up with TRBD2. The V and J ends lost 7 bases and 5 bases, in that order; junction bases with no gene match: 5. Germline CDR1 reads SQVTM; CDR2 reads ANQGSEA. This CDR3 has 12 residues. The CDR3 spells CSGTSFHNEQFF. In DNA form, the CDR3 reads TGCAGCGGGACTAGTTTCCACAATGAGCAGTTCTTC.

The genes are TRBV11-2 and TRBJ2-1; 11 bases map to TRBD2. The germline V gene has CDR1 SGHAT and CDR2 FQNNGV. The CDR3 is 18 amino acids. Unmatched junction bases numbered 14, after V lost 2 bases and J lost 8 bases. The CDR3 region has the DNA TGTGCCAGCAGCTTAACCGGACTAGCGGGCTCTCCAAGGGATGAGCAGTTCTTC. Translated, it gives CASSLTGLAGSPRDEQFF.

The CDR3 reads CASSSTSNRNEQFF. The CDR3 DNA sequence: TGTGCCAGCAGTTCGACTAGTAATCGGAATGAGCAGTTCTTC. V and J are TRBV28 and TRBJ2-1, with a tentative D call TRBD2 (6 bases). From germline, CDR1 is MDHEN and CDR2 SYDVKM. V lost 4 bases, J lost 7 bases, and 14 bases lay in between. CDR3 length: 14 amino acids.

The chain couples TRBV5-1 to TRBJ2-7, with TRBD2 matching over 9 bases. The CDR3 contains 14 residues. Looked up from germline, CDR1 is SGHRS and CDR2 is YFSETQ. Trimming took 4 bases from V and 6 from J; bases not matched to a gene: 8. CDR3 sequence reads: CASSRAGGGSEQYF. The CDR3 DNA sequence: TGCGCCAGCAGCCGAGCGGGAGGAGGCTCCGAGCAGTACTTC.

This rearrangement joins TRBV6-6 to TRBJ1-5, with 8 bases matching TRBD1. Germline V gene lookup returns CDR1 MNHNY and CDR2 SVGAGI (reference sequence). This CDR3 is 16 amino acids long. J was trimmed by 5 bases and V by 6 bases; bases with no gene match: 12. The CDR3 is CASSLGTGIIDQPQHF. CDR3 DNA sequence: TGTGCCAGCAGCCTCGGGACAGGCATCATCGATCAGCCCCAGCATTTT.

The V call is TRBV2, the J call TRBJ2-3, with TRBD1 identical over 9 bases. V shed 8 bases, J shed 2 bases, and the junction held 11 bases outside the gene matches. The germline V gene encodes CDR1 SNHLY and CDR2 FYNNEI. This CDR3 has 16 amino acids. The CDR3 bases are TGTGCCAGCGCAAAGATGGGACAGGGAATCACAGATACGCAGTATTTT. This gives the protein CASAKMGQGITDTQYF.

This chain joins TRBV12-3 or TRBV12-4 and TRBJ1-2; D gene unclear. The CDR3 runs 13 residues. Trimming pared 4 bases from V and 4 bases from J, leaving 10 bases between. CDR3 DNA sequence: TGTGCCAGCAGTTCTCCGAGTCGCTATGGCTACACCTTC. It yields the protein CASSSPSRYGYTF.

The V call is TRBV5-4, the J call TRBJ2-2, with D unclear. Looked up from germline, CDR1 is SGHNT and CDR2 is YYREEE (reference sequence). The CDR3 sequence is 13 residues long. Trimming cost V 0 bases and J 2 bases, with 2 bases left between them. In nucleotides, the CDR3 is TGTGCCAGCAGCTTGGCAAACACCGGGGAGCTGTTTTTT. As protein: CASSLANTGELFF.

The chain carries TRBV7-6 and TRBJ2-1, with TRBD2 matching over 7 bases. The germline V gene encodes CDR1 SGHVS and CDR2 FNYEAQ. The CDR3 has 14 amino acids. The V segment lost 5 bases and the J segment 2 bases; nucleotides outside the gene matches: 3. The CDR3 coding sequence is TGTGCCAGCAGCCTGGGAGGGACCTACAATGAGCAGTTCTTC. This sequence encodes CASSLGGTYNEQFF. Together with reference TRBV7-6 and TRBJ2-1, the CDR3 gives the full variable domain: GAGVSQSPRYKVTKRGQDVALRCDPISGHVSLYWYRQALGQGPEFLTYFNYEAQQDKSGLPNDRFSAERPEGSISTLTIQRTEQRDSAMYRCASSLGGTYNEQFFGPGTRLTVL.

CDR3 amino acids: CASSVAEGGDGYTF. The CDR3 DNA reads as TGTGCCAGCAGCGTAGCTGAAGGGGGCGATGGCTACACCTTC. V is TRBV9 and J is TRBJ1-2; 7 bases match TRBD1. Germline assignment: CDR1 SGDLS and CDR2 YYNGEE. CDR3 length: 14 residues. With V trimmed by 0 bases and J by 6 bases, 5 bases remained unmatched.

V is TRBV5-1 and J is TRBJ2-2, with 10 bases fitting TRBD2. The CDR3 loop spans 18 amino acids. J gave up 8 bases and V 3 bases, and 16 bases lay outside the gene matches. Germline V gene data show CDR1 as SGHRS and CDR2 as YFSETQ. CDR3 region: CASSWRRGLAGERGELFF. Here the CDR3 DNA reads TGCGCCAGCAGCTGGAGGCGCGGTCTAGCGGGAGAAAGGGGGGAGCTGTTTTTT.

This sequence joins TRBV6-5 and TRBJ2-1; D might be TRBD1 (6 bases). Per germline, CDR1 MNHEY and CDR2 SVGAGI. This CDR3 region has 15 residues. V shed 6 bases and J shed 3 bases, with 15 bases lying between them. The CDR3 bases are TGTGCCAGCAGGGGGGCAGGGCAGTTCTACAATGAGCAGTTCTTC. It specifies CASRGAGQFYNEQFF.

The gene calls are TRBV19 and TRBJ1-5, with TRBD1 identical over 7 bases. Losses at the gene ends were 3 bases for V and 4 bases for J; bases not matched to a gene: 6. Germline V gene sequence: CDR1 LNHDA, CDR2 SQIVND (reference sequence). This CDR3 spans 15 amino acids. The DNA of the CDR3 is TGTGCCAGTAGTATCACAGGGGTGGAGAATCAGCCCCAGCATTTT. It specifies CASSITGVENQPQHF.

The V gene is TRBV28, the J gene TRBJ2-5; D perhaps matches TRBD2 (6 bases). Germline V CDR1 and CDR2: MDHEN, SYDVKM. The CDR3 has 17 amino acids. V gave up 2 bases and J gave up 0 bases, with 16 bases separating them. This chain's CDR3 is CASSLLGTGSNQETQYF. CDR3 coding DNA: TGTGCCAGCAGTTTACTCGGTACCGGGAGTAACCAAGAGACCCAGTACTTC. Together with reference TRBV28 and TRBJ2-5, the CDR3 gives the full variable domain: DVKVTQSSRYLVKRTGEKVFLECVQDMDHENMFWYRQDPGLGLRLIYFSYDVKMKEKGDIPEGYSVSREKKERFSLILESASTNQTSMYLCASSLLGTGSNQETQYFGPGTRLLVL.

This clone was recorded once. J is TRBJ2-3 and V is TRBV20-1; no definite D call. The V end lost 3 bases, the J end lost 1 base, and 11 bases lay between the germline ends. CDR1 DFQATT and CDR2 SNEGSKA come from the germline V gene (reference sequence). This CDR3 has 14 residues. In nucleotides, the CDR3 is TGCAGTGCTAGTCTTTCCCGTGGCACAGATACGCAGTATTTT. This codes for CSASLSRGTDTQYF.

This clone is a singleton in its sample. The chain combines TRBV2 with TRBJ2-7; 7 nucleotides match TRBD1. Germline V CDR1 and CDR2: SNHLY, FYNNEI. J lost 2 bases, V lost 8 bases, and 15 bases had no gene match. This CDR3 is built from 16 residues. The CDR3 protein is CASGGQPPEVTYEQYF. The CDR3, as DNA: TGTGCCAGCGGGGGACAGCCACCAGAGGTAACCTACGAGCAGTACTTC.

The chain links TRBV19 to TRBJ2-3, with a tentative D call TRBD1 (6 bases). Germline V gene data show CDR1 as LNHDA and CDR2 as SQIVND (reference sequence). V lost 3 bases, J lost 3 bases, and 13 bases lay in between. The CDR3 spans 15 residues. The CDR3 coding sequence is TGTGCCAGTAGTATCGGGCAGGGGAGTACAGATACGCAGTATTTT. Translation gives CASSIGQGSTDTQYF.

The chain carries TRBV7-2 and TRBJ1-2; D is unresolved. Per germline, CDR1 SGHTA and CDR2 FQGNSA. Trimming took off 2 bases at V and 6 bases at J, with 10 bases between the two ends. There are 13 residues in the CDR3. The CDR3 nucleotides are TGTGCCAGCAGCTTACCGGGGTTCGATGGCTACACCTTC. Translated, it gives CASSLPGFDGYTF.